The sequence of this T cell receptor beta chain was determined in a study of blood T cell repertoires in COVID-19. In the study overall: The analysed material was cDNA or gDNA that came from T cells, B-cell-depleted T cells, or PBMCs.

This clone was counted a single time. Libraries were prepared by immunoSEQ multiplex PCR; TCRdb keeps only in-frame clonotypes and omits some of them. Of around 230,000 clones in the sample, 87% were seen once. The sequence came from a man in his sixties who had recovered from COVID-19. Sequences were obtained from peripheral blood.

CDR3 sequence: CASTQFGGVNSPLHF. The CDR3 DNA reads as TGCGCCAGCACTCAATTTGGGGGGGTTAATTCACCCCTCCACTTT. The V and J genes are TRBV5-1 and TRBJ1-6, with D perhaps TRBD1 (5 bases). V lost 6 bases and J lost 6, with 16 bases in between. The V gene's germline CDR1 is SGHRS and CDR2 YFSETQ. This CDR3 has 15 amino acids. The entire variable domain, with the rest obtained from reference TRBV5-1 and TRBJ1-6, is as follows: KAGVTQTPRYLIKTRGQQVTLSCSPISGHRSVSWYQQTPGQGLQFLFEYFSETQRNKGNFPGRFSGRQFSNSRSEMNVSTLELGDSALYLCASTQFGGVNSPLHFGNGTRLTVT.